The T cell receptor beta chain described here comes from a study of T cell responses to AZD1222 COVID-19 vaccine. General study points: Across spike, vaccine-associated CD4 TCRs were found, dominant at 160-218 and 743-854.

Only in-frame clones appear in the TCRdb table, and some are missing; sequencing was by immunoSEQ multiplex PCR. Here the sample spans 100,000 to 150,000 clones, roughly 91% being singletons. Notes on this clone: Its antigen is unknown.

This sequence was found in an adult in good health. Material: peripheral blood, obtained on day 0 of AZD1222 vaccination.

CDR3 region: CASSGAPGQGEDTQYF. CDR3 nucleotide sequence: TGTGCCAGCAGTGGTGCGCCGGGACAGGGGGAAGATACGCAGTATTTT. The chain carries TRBV6-1 and TRBJ2-3; TRBD1 aligns across 11 bases. Per germline, CDR1 MNHNS and CDR2 SASEGT. Trimming took 4 bases from V and 5 from J; bases not matched to a gene: 8. The CDR3 contains 16 residues.